This TCR beta chain was found in a study of PD-L1 blockade in urothelial cancer. Looking at the study overall: Of approximately 29 patients, approximately 23 were males with bladder-origin urothelial cancer.

The CDR3 has 18 residues. V gave up 4 bases and J gave up 1 base; unmatched junction bases: 10. CDR1 is SQVTM and CDR2 is ANQGSEA in the germline V gene. Time point defined: pretreatment peripheral blood. This table comes from immunoSEQ multiplex PCR, and its TCRdb copy is limited to in-frame clones, with some not included. The sample lists approximately 94,000 clones, around 87% occurring once. The sequence came from a man in his sixties with urothelial cancer. The sample consisted of PBMCs, taken around atezolizumab (anti-PD-L1) treatment. This chain joins TRBV29-1 and TRBJ2-5, with TRBD2 matching over 15 bases. CDR3 nucleotides: TGCAGCGTTGCGGGACTAGCGGGGGGACTTCCTCTCCAAGAGACCCAGTACTTC. Amino acid sequence: CSVAGLAGGLPLQETQYF.